This T cell receptor beta chain was captured in a study of cytomegalovirus exposure and HLA in healthy donors. General study findings and limits: Data from an earlier analysis indicated that most TCR beta V segments were productive either about 87% or about 30% of the time. Sequences of the TCR beta chain were said to predict the HLA-A and HLA-B alleles of most subjects accurately. In vitro checks showed that a few CMV-associated chains really do target CMV antigens.

About this clone: Its antigen is unknown.

The PCR was carried out with 60 Vbeta primers and 13 Jbeta primers. Profiled with immunoSEQ multiplex PCR; TCRdb holds only in-frame clones, not every one. The repertoire holds 150,000 to 200,000 clones, roughly four fifths seen once, with about 4% in the top ten. Germline V gene sequence: CDR1 LGHNT, CDR2 FRNRAP. The CDR3 is made up of 14 amino acids. The V gene end was trimmed by 4 bases and the J gene end by 0 bases; junction bases not matched to a gene: 2. This chain joins TRBV12-5 and TRBJ1-1; 7 nucleotides agree with TRBD1. The sequencing sample was made of PBMCs. The receptor's source is a man aged 50-60 years in good health and CMV-seropositive. CDR3 residues: CASGSGTVNTEAFF. The CDR3 DNA reads as TGTGCTAGTGGTTCCGGGACAGTGAACACTGAAGCTTTCTTT.